Shown below are 25 T cell receptor beta chains from a single sample sequenced in a study of T cells in Graves' hyperthyroidism and ophthalmopathy (dated by TCRdb to between 2019 and 2020). Receptor amplification or capture employed multiplex PCR. TCRdb shows the sequencer as Illumina HiSeq 2000. Amplification of TCR beta CDR3 regions was carried out from RNA transcripts. The TCR CDR3 was subjected to a first round of RT-PCR using the HTBI primer set and the Qiagen OneStep RT-PCR kit. TCRdb reanalyzed the raw reads on its own, using fastp at Q25 for trimming and MiXCR for clone calling, and kept in-frame beta chains. Each CDR3 protein gets just one entry, which takes the most common genes and DNA from the rows behind it. This sample is represented by about 640,000 distinct CDR3 sequences; around 20% of them were singletons. Together, the top ten hold approximately 30% of the sample. Sequencing was done on a sample of blood. The receptor source for this set is a man aged 30 to 45 with Graves' ophthalmopathy.

This clonotype was picked up a small number of times. This chain joins TRBV5-6 and TRBJ2-3, with a possible D match to TRBD2 (5 bases). This CDR3 spans 16 amino acids. Germline CDR1 is SGHDT and CDR2 is YYEEEE. V was cut by 0 bases and J by 3 bases, with 14 bases left in between. CDR3 region: CASSLVSDGETDTQYF. CDR3 coding DNA: TGTGCCAGCAGCTTGGTAAGCGACGGGGAGACAGATACGCAGTATTTT. The full variable domain, in which reference TRBV5-6 and TRBJ2-3 provide the parts outside the CDR3, is DAGVTQSPTHLIKTRGQQVTLRCSPKSGHDTVSWYQQALGQGPQFIFQYYEEEERQRGNFPDRFSGHQFPNYSSELNVNALLLGDSALYLCASSLVSDGETDTQYFGPGTRLTVL.

This clonotype showed up many times. The chain couples TRBV15 to TRBJ2-3; 12 bases are shared with TRBD2. This CDR3 has 18 amino acids. Germline V gene data show CDR1 as LNHNV and CDR2 as YYDKDF (reference sequence). J was trimmed by 0 bases and V by 0 bases; bases with no gene match: 4. This CDR3 reads CATSRDLAGGLSTDTQYF. CDR3 coding DNA: TGTGCCACCAGCAGAGATCTAGCGGGAGGGCTAAGCACAGATACGCAGTATTTT.

This clonotype came up many times. The chain is built from TRBV28 and TRBJ2-7; D is perhaps TRBD1 (6 bases). CDR1 and CDR2 from the germline V gene are MDHEN and SYDVKM. Trimming cost V 6 bases and J 1 base, with 10 bases left between them. The CDR3 is made up of 13 amino acids. In nucleotides, the CDR3 is TGTGCCAGCAGCCGCGGACAGTCCTACGAGCAGTACTTC. Its translation: CASSRGQSYEQYF.

The chain has TRBV16 and TRBJ2-5; D not certain. CDR1 is KGHSY, CDR2 FQNENV, per germline. The CDR3 contains 16 residues. Trimming shortened V by 2 bases and J by 2 bases, and 15 bases separated the two germline ends. CDR3 amino acids: CASSQGEPLRQETQYF. Here the CDR3 DNA reads TGTGCCAGCAGCCAAGGCGAACCCCTTAGGCAAGAGACCCAGTACTTC.

The chain joins TRBV4-3 to TRBJ2-7; D is perhaps TRBD1 (6 bases). The ends were cut back, 3 bases at V and 3 bases at J, with 21 bases in the middle. The V gene's germline CDR1 is LGHNA and CDR2 YSLEER. This CDR3 comprises 17 residues. CDR3 sequence: CASSHLVGAGSYYEQYF. The CDR3 nucleotides are TGCGCCAGCAGCCATCTCGTGGGGGCAGGCTCCTACTACGAGCAGTACTTC.

The CDR3 spells CASSSIVAGGADTQYF. DNA for the CDR3: TGTGCCAGCAGTTCCATCGTAGCGGGAGGGGCAGATACGCAGTATTTT. The chain recombines TRBV28 with TRBJ2-3, with TRBD2 matching over 11 bases. The CDR3 loop spans 16 amino acids. Looked up from germline, CDR1 is MDHEN and CDR2 is SYDVKM. The V and J ends lost 4 bases and 4 bases, in that order; junction bases with no gene match: 7.

This clonotype was seen only a few times. V and J are TRBV5-6 and TRBJ2-3; 13 bases map to TRBD2. The CDR3 spans 17 residues. The germline V gene encodes CDR1 SGHDT and CDR2 YYEEEE. Trimming cost V 1 base and J 4 bases; bases outside gene matches: 6. CDR3 protein: CASSLLGLAGSADTQYF. The CDR3, as DNA: TGTGCCAGCAGCTTGTTGGGACTAGCGGGATCGGCAGATACGCAGTATTTT. Based on the CDR3 plus reference TRBV5-6 and TRBJ2-3, the full variable domain is DAGVTQSPTHLIKTRGQQVTLRCSPKSGHDTVSWYQQALGQGPQFIFQYYEEEERQRGNFPDRFSGHQFPNYSSELNVNALLLGDSALYLCASSLLGLAGSADTQYFGPGTRLTVL.

The gene calls are TRBV19 and TRBJ2-1, with 15 bases lining up with TRBD2. Germline V gene sequence: CDR1 LNHDA, CDR2 SQIVND (reference sequence). The CDR3 consists of 15 residues. Unmatched junction bases numbered 7, after V lost 7 bases and J lost 9 bases. The CDR3 spells CASKAPGLAGGEQFF. The DNA of the CDR3 is TGTGCCAGTAAGGCCCCGGGACTAGCGGGGGGTGAGCAGTTCTTC.

In this sample, this clonotype turned up many times. V usage is TRBV7-2 and J usage is TRBJ2-3, with D perhaps given as TRBD1 or TRBD2 (5 bases each). The CDR3 contains 15 residues. The ends were cut back, 0 bases at V and 2 bases at J, with 9 bases in the middle. Germline V gene sequence: CDR1 SGHTA, CDR2 FQGNSA. The CDR3 DNA reads TGTGCCAGCAGCTTAGCGGGACGGATCACAGATACGCAGTATTTT. It is translated as CASSLAGRITDTQYF.

The genes are TRBV29-1 and TRBJ2-3, with D tentatively TRBD1 (5 bases). Trimming cost V 5 bases and J 3 bases, with 6 bases left between them. CDR3 length: 11 amino acids. Germline V gene data show CDR1 as SQVTM and CDR2 as ANQGSEA. The CDR3, as DNA: TGCAGCGTTCCAGGGACAGATACGCAGTATTTT. This gives the protein CSVPGTDTQYF.

This chain joins TRBV6-5 and TRBJ1-5; D ambiguous. This CDR3 region has 14 residues. V lost 0 bases to trimming and J lost 3 bases, with 6 bases between them. Germline V gene data show CDR1 as MNHEY and CDR2 as SVGAGI. CDR3 sequence: CASSYSHINQPQHF. CDR3 coding DNA: TGTGCCAGCAGTTACTCCCATATCAATCAGCCCCAGCATTTT.

This clonotype was detected only a few times. V and J are TRBV6-2 or TRBV6-3 and TRBJ2-2; D is uncertain. The CDR3 is 15 residues long. The V end was cut by 2 bases, the J end by 3 bases, with 10 bases between. The germline gives CDR1 MNHEY, CDR2 SVGEGT. CDR3: CASSYLFSDTGELFF. CDR3 DNA: TGTGCCAGCAGTTACCTCTTTTCTGACACCGGGGAGCTGTTTTTT.

The V and J genes are TRBV27 and TRBJ2-1; D call uncertain. The CDR3 sequence is 15 residues long. The V end was cut by 3 bases, the J end by 6 bases, with 15 bases between. Germline loops: CDR1 MNHEY, CDR2 SMNVEV (reference sequence). CDR3 DNA sequence: TGTGCCAGCAGTTTTCTTAGTTCTGGTTCCAATGAGCAGTTCTTC. Translation: CASSFLSSGSNEQFF.

The V and J genes are TRBV4-3 and TRBJ2-1; 9 nucleotides line up with TRBD1. Looked up from germline, CDR1 is LGHNA and CDR2 is YSLEER. CDR3 size: 15 residues. The ends lost 6 bases at V and 6 bases at J; junction bases unmatched: 9. CDR3 DNA sequence: TGCGCCAGCAGACCAGGGACAGGGCGGCCCAATGAGCAGTTCTTC. Its protein product is CASRPGTGRPNEQFF.

This CDR3 reads CASSQSGLAGYTGELFF. DNA of the CDR3: TGTGCCAGCAGCCAATCTGGACTAGCGGGATACACCGGGGAGCTGTTTTTT. This chain uses TRBV3-1 with TRBJ2-2; 12 bases are shared with TRBD2. Losses at the gene ends were 2 bases for V and 3 bases for J; bases not matched to a gene: 4. The germline CDR1 and CDR2 sequences are LGHDT and YNNKEL (reference sequence). The CDR3 extends over 17 amino acids.

The count of this clonotype is one. This may arise from a read error, as a much more abundant clone is one base away. This CDR3 reads CTSSAGQGNTDTQYF. Written as DNA, the CDR3 is TGTACCAGCAGTGCGGGACAGGGGAACACAGATACGCAGTATTTT. The chain couples TRBV2 to TRBJ2-3; the match to TRBD1 covers 10 bases. CDR1 is SNHLY, CDR2 FYNNEI, per germline. The CDR3 extends over 15 amino acids. The full variable domain, with the rest looked up from reference TRBV2 and TRBJ2-3, is EPEVTQTPSHQVTQMGQEVILRCVPISNHLYFYWYRQILGQKVEFLVSFYNNEISEKSEIFDDQFSVERPDGSNFTLKIRSTKLEDSAMYFCTSSAGQGNTDTQYFGPGTRLTVL.

This clonotype appeared once. The chain couples TRBV14 to TRBJ2-1; possibly TRBD2 for D (5 bases). The CDR3 is 16 amino acids. CDR1 SGHDN and CDR2 FVKESK come from the germline V gene. The V and J ends lost 4 bases and 0 bases respectively, with 13 bases between them. The CDR3 loop is CASSPWTGSSYNEQFF. CDR3 sequence (DNA): TGTGCCAGCAGCCCGTGGACGGGGAGCTCCTACAATGAGCAGTTCTTC.

This clonotype was picked up a small number of times. The V call is TRBV28, the J call TRBJ2-1; 8 positions match TRBD2. With 2 bases clipped from V and 2 bases from J, the junction kept 11 bases outside the gene matches. Germline V CDR1 and CDR2: MDHEN, SYDVKM. CDR3 length equals 18 residues. CDR3 nucleotides: TGTGCCAGCAGTTTAAATTTCCGGGGCGGGAGGCCCTACAATGAGCAGTTCTTC. Protein product: CASSLNFRGGRPYNEQFF.

The V call is TRBV4-1, the J call TRBJ1-3; 7 nucleotides line up with TRBD1. V shed 9 bases and J 0 bases; nucleotides not matched to a gene: 8. The length of the CDR3 is 15 residues. In germline, CDR1 is MGHRA, CDR2 YSYEKL. Here the CDR3 reads CASATGMLSGNTIYF. The CDR3, as DNA: TGCGCCAGTGCGACAGGGATGCTCTCTGGAAACACCATATATTTT.

The rearrangement uses TRBV4-3 and TRBJ1-1, with TRBD1 identical over 11 bases. The trim removed 4 bases at V and 8 bases at J, leaving 6 bases unmatched. The CDR3 runs 14 residues. Germline lookup yields CDR1 LGHNA and CDR2 YSLEER. The CDR3 region is CASSRTGGYKEAFF. CDR3 nucleotide sequence: TGCGCCAGCAGCCGGACAGGGGGCTATAAAGAAGCTTTCTTT.

This clonotype has at least ten counts. The chain couples TRBV27 to TRBJ2-7; 13 nucleotides align to TRBD2. V lost 8 bases, J lost 4 bases, and 5 bases stayed unmatched. Per germline, CDR1 MNHEY and CDR2 SMNVEV (reference sequence). The CDR3 has 14 amino acids. CDR3 nucleotide sequence: TGTGCCAGCTCGTCGGGACTAGCGGGGTACGAGCAGTACTTC. As protein: CASSSGLAGYEQYF.

The sample holds a few counts of this clonotype. The junction does not match germline at one end; this may be a read error. This chain links TRBV4-2 with TRBJ2-7, with 7 bases that match TRBD2. The CDR3 consists of 15 residues. Per the germline V gene, CDR1 is LGHNA and CDR2 is YNFKEQ. In DNA, the CDR3 is TGTGCCAGCAGCCAATCTGTCGCGGGAGATTACGGGCAGTACTTC. It encodes CASSQSVAGDYGQYF.

This clonotype occurred a few times. CDR3 DNA sequence: TGTGCCACCAGCAGAGACCCCGGGGAGTCCTACGAGCAGTACTTC. This encodes CATSRDPGESYEQYF. The chain uses TRBV15 and TRBJ2-7; D might be TRBD2 (5 bases). The germline gives CDR1 LNHNV, CDR2 YYDKDF (reference sequence). CDR3 length: 15 residues. V was shortened by 0 bases and J by 1 base, with 10 bases between the two germline ends.

CDR3: CASSYGTSQPQHF. Written as DNA, the CDR3 is TGTGCCAGCAGTTACGGGACAAGTCAGCCCCAGCATTTT. The chain uses TRBV6-5 and TRBJ1-5; D perhaps matches TRBD1 (6 bases). The CDR3 has 13 amino acids. Trimming cost V 2 bases and J 6 bases, with 8 bases left between them. Germline CDR1 and CDR2: MNHEY and SVGAGI.

This clonotype was recorded once. This sequence joins TRBV20-1 and TRBJ2-3; 13 bases fit TRBD2. CDR1 and CDR2 from the germline V gene are DFQATT and SNEGSKA (reference sequence). V was pared by 1 base and J by 6 bases, with 4 bases of the junction left unmatched. There are 15 residues in the CDR3. This CDR3 reads CSARGTSGSMDTQYF. The DNA for the CDR3 is TGCAGTGCTAGAGGGACTAGCGGGAGTATGGATACGCAGTATTTT.